This T cell receptor beta chain was found in a study of blood T cell repertoires in COVID-19. Produced via immunoSEQ multiplex PCR; TCRdb's table is partial and in-frame only. The table includes 65,000 to 80,000 clones, 86% detected once. Germline loops: CDR1 ENHRY, CDR2 SYGVKD. Unmatched junction bases numbered 7, after V lost 8 bases and J lost 6 bases. The CDR3 has 14 amino acids. Sequences were obtained from peripheral blood. The source is a man aged 25-40 years with acute or convalescent COVID-19. The chain uses TRBV10-3 and TRBJ1-6, with 7 bases lining up with TRBD1. The CDR3 loop reads CAIGEDRLNSPLHF. The CDR3 DNA reads as TGTGCCATCGGAGAGGACAGGCTTAATTCACCCCTCCACTTT.